This TCR beta chain came from a study of blood T cell repertoires in COVID-19. TCRdb's copy holds only in-frame clones and misses some; the assay was immunoSEQ multiplex PCR. The sample shows tens of thousands of clones, 75% to 95% of them seen only once. This clone was counted a single time. CDR3 size: 18 residues. Germline CDR1 reads LNHDA; CDR2 reads SQIVND (reference sequence). V lost 0 bases and J lost 7, with 22 bases in between. This clonotype was sampled from a human donor with active COVID-19. The donor label of this sample is uncertain. The sample consisted of peripheral blood. V is TRBV19 and J is TRBJ1-5; TRBD1 might be the D (5 bases). The CDR3 loop reads CASSIDGALSTRQQPQHF. CDR3 coding DNA: TGTGCCAGTAGTATAGATGGGGCTTTGTCAACACGCCAACAGCCCCAGCATTTT. Looking up the rest from reference TRBV19 and TRBJ1-5 gives the full variable domain: DGGITQSPKYLFRKEGQNVTLSCEQNLNHDAMYWYRQDPGQGLRLIYYSQIVNDFQKGDIAEGYSVSREKKESFPLTVTSAQKNPTAFYLCASSIDGALSTRQQPQHFGDGTRLSIL.